What follows are 21 T cell receptor beta chains derived from one specimen sequenced in a study of T cell changes during pregnancy in multiple sclerosis. Clones were read by immunoSEQ multiplex PCR, and TCRdb kept only the in-frame ones, dropping some. The sample lists about 68,000 clones, about nine tenths seen once, with 1.4% to 1.5% in the top ten. This material consisted of peripheral blood, taken in the third trimester of pregnancy. The source is a female donor with multiple sclerosis, enrolled in a pregnancy study.

The chain uses TRBV7-2 and TRBJ2-3, with 9 bases lining up with TRBD2. This CDR3 comprises 16 residues. The ends lost 6 bases at V and 1 base at J; junction bases unmatched: 8. The germline V gene has CDR1 SGHTA and CDR2 FQGNSA. CDR3 region: CASSRGGGQGTDTQYF. CDR3 in DNA: TGTGCCAGCAGTCGCGGGGGGGGGCAGGGCACAGATACGCAGTATTTT.

For the CDR3, the DNA is TGTGCCAGCAGCGTAGCTATCTATTACAATGAGCAGTTCTTC. It translates to CASSVAIYYNEQFF. This chain links TRBV9 with TRBJ2-1; D unclear. The CDR3 is 14 residues long. With 0 bases removed from V and 4 bases from J, the gap between germline ends came to 8 bases. Germline lookup yields CDR1 SGDLS and CDR2 YYNGEE.

This chain uses TRBV7-9 with TRBJ2-7, with 12 bases that match TRBD2. The CDR3 loop spans 15 amino acids. In germline, CDR1 is SEHNR, CDR2 FQNEAQ (reference sequence). V dropped 5 bases and J dropped 6; count of bases not matched to a gene: 8. Here the CDR3 reads CASSILPGLAGEQYF. For the CDR3, the DNA is TGTGCCAGCAGCATCCTTCCGGGACTAGCGGGCGAGCAGTACTTC.

This clone appeared a few times. CDR3 protein: CAWMGQGSNYGYTF. CDR3 DNA sequence: TGTGCCTGGATGGGCCAGGGCTCTAACTATGGCTACACCTTC. The gene calls are TRBV30 and TRBJ1-2; a weak D match, TRBD1 (5 bases). The CDR3 sequence is 14 residues long. V was pared by 4 bases and J by 0 bases, with 12 bases between. Germline V gene sequence: CDR1 GTSNPN, CDR2 SVGIG (reference sequence).

The chain combines TRBV11-2 with TRBJ1-2; no reliable D call. Trimming shortened V by 1 base and J by 8 bases, and 11 bases separated the two germline ends. The germline CDR1 and CDR2 sequences are SGHAT and FQNNGV. CDR3 length equals 13 residues. CDR3 in amino acids: CASSLGSRNGYTF. The CDR3 DNA reads as TGTGCCAGCAGCTTAGGGTCCAGGAACGGCTACACCTTC.

This clone has only one observation. The chain joins TRBV7-2 to TRBJ2-2; tentative D call: TRBD1 (6 bases). The length of the CDR3 is 16 residues. Trimming shortened V by 4 bases and J by 7 bases, and 19 bases separated the two germline ends. CDR1 is SGHTA and CDR2 is FQGNSA in the germline V gene. The CDR3 bases are TGTGCCAGCAGCTCTTTTGGGCAGGGGATCTACGGGGAGCTGTTTTTT. Translating gives CASSSFGQGIYGELFF.

J is TRBJ2-7 and V is TRBV27; tentatively, D is TRBD2 (5 bases). The V gene's germline CDR1 is MNHEY and CDR2 SMNVEV (reference sequence). The V and J ends lost 3 bases and 0 bases respectively, with 15 bases between them. The CDR3 is 16 amino acids. For the CDR3, the DNA is TGTGCCAGCAGTTTTCTCCCCCCTAGCAGCTCCTACGAGCAGTACTTC. This codes for CASSFLPPSSSYEQYF.

The chain employs TRBV7-9 and TRBJ2-7; no reliable D call. Germline values: CDR1 SEHNR, CDR2 FQNEAQ (reference sequence). V was cut by 4 bases and J by 9 bases, with 10 bases left in between. The CDR3 totals 11 residues. CDR3 residues: CASSSDPWQYF. The CDR3 bases are TGTGCCAGCAGCTCAGATCCGTGGCAGTACTTC.

The chain uses TRBV27 and TRBJ2-1; D perhaps matches TRBD2 (5 bases). The germline gives CDR1 MNHEY, CDR2 SMNVEV (reference sequence). Trimming removed 7 bases from V and 8 bases from J, with 18 bases in between. The CDR3 is made up of 14 amino acids. The CDR3 DNA sequence: TGTGCCAGCAACGGGGTAGATGACGTGCATGAGCAGTTCTTC. It yields the protein CASNGVDDVHEQFF.

J is TRBJ1-1 and V is TRBV5-6, with D possibly matching TRBD1 (5 bases). The germline V gene has CDR1 SGHDT and CDR2 YYEEEE. Trimming left V 0 bases short and J 2 bases short, with 17 bases between. This CDR3 has 17 residues. CDR3 nucleotide sequence: TGTGCCAGCAGCTTGGCGGGGGGTAGGGGTAAAAACACTGAAGCTTTCTTT. Translated: CASSLAGGRGKNTEAFF.

The chain combines TRBV6-4 with TRBJ2-7; D may be TRBD2 (6 bases). V was trimmed by 3 bases and J by 3 bases, leaving 12 bases between them. CDR1 and CDR2 from the germline V gene are MRHNA and SNTAGT. CDR3 size: 14 residues. The CDR3 sequence: CASSEYSGLYEQYF. In DNA, the CDR3 is TGTGCCAGCAGTGAGTATAGCGGCCTCTACGAGCAGTACTTC.

This chain links TRBV11-2 with TRBJ2-5; 7 bases are a match to TRBD1. CDR3 length equals 16 residues. The V segment lost 1 base and the J segment 1 base; nucleotides outside the gene matches: 6. Germline CDR1 and CDR2: SGHAT and FQNNGV. The CDR3 sequence: CASSLGRDSAQETQYF. DNA of the CDR3: TGTGCCAGCAGCTTAGGCCGGGACAGCGCCCAAGAGACCCAGTACTTC.

The chain has TRBV19 and TRBJ2-7; 8 bases are shared with TRBD1. Germline values: CDR1 LNHDA, CDR2 SQIVND (reference sequence). This CDR3 is 15 amino acids long. V gave up 8 bases and J gave up 2 bases; unmatched junction bases: 11. Here the CDR3 DNA reads TGTGCCAGTCGACTCTTCGGGACAGGTACCTACGAGCAGTACTTC. Residues: CASRLFGTGTYEQYF.

This clone has only a few counts. Other DNA variants within this sample encode the same CDR3. The chain couples TRBV30 to TRBJ1-5, with D tentatively TRBD1 (5 bases). V was cut by 3 bases and J by 1 base, with 13 bases left in between. Germline-derived CDR1 and CDR2 are GTSNPN and SVGIG (reference sequence). The CDR3 extends over 15 amino acids. The CDR3, as DNA: TGTGCCTGGAGCCCAGGGTTGGCAAGCAATCAGCCCCAGCATTTT. As protein: CAWSPGLASNQPQHF.

The chain links TRBV7-7 to TRBJ2-7; tentative D call: TRBD1 (6 bases). The CDR3 length is 12 residues. The V end lost 5 bases, the J end lost 6 bases, and 11 bases lay between the germline ends. CDR1 and CDR2 (germline): SSHAT, FNYEAQ (reference sequence). The CDR3, as DNA: TGTGCCAGCAGCCAGGACAGCGGCGAGCAGTACTTC. Amino acids: CASSQDSGEQYF.

The chain carries TRBV5-6 and TRBJ2-7, with D perhaps matching TRBD2 (6 bases). Germline V CDR1 and CDR2: SGHDT, YYEEEE. V lost 6 bases and J lost 6, with 13 bases in between. The CDR3 loop spans 12 amino acids. The CDR3: CASTQHGGEQYF. The CDR3 DNA is TGTGCCAGCACCCAACACGGGGGCGAGCAGTACTTC. The full variable domain, rest sourced from reference TRBV5-6 and TRBJ2-7, is DAGVTQSPTHLIKTRGQQVTLRCSPKSGHDTVSWYQQALGQGPQFIFQYYEEEERQRGNFPDRFSGHQFPNYSSELNVNALLLGDSALYLCASTQHGGEQYFGPGTRLTVT.

This clone was detected only once. The chain couples TRBV9 to TRBJ1-4; 9 bases align to TRBD1. CDR1 and CDR2 (germline): SGDLS, YYNGEE. The CDR3 contains 15 residues. V shed 3 bases, J shed 4 bases, and the junction held 4 bases outside the gene matches. The CDR3 region is CASSATGGGNEKLFF. CDR3 sequence (DNA): TGTGCCAGCAGCGCGACAGGGGGAGGTAATGAAAAACTGTTTTTT.

The V gene is TRBV9, the J gene TRBJ1-1; the match to TRBD1 covers 9 bases. The V gene's germline CDR1 is SGDLS and CDR2 YYNGEE. There are 14 residues in the CDR3. Losses at the gene ends were 3 bases for V and 5 bases for J; bases not matched to a gene: 5. In DNA form, the CDR3 reads TGTGCCAGCAGCGCACAGGGGGCCGTGACTGAAGCTTTCTTT. It translates to CASSAQGAVTEAFF. Filled out from reference TRBV9 and TRBJ1-1, the complete variable domain reads DSGVTQTPKHLITATGQRVTLRCSPRSGDLSVYWYQQSLDQGLQFLIQYYNGEERAKGNILERFSAQQFPDLHSELNLSSLELGDSALYFCASSAQGAVTEAFFGQGTRLTVV.

This sequence joins TRBV6-5 and TRBJ2-1; TRBD2 matches 8 bases. Germline trimming cut 9 bases from V and 4 bases from J; bases unmatched to any gene: 8. The CDR3 runs to 14 residues. Per germline, CDR1 MNHEY and CDR2 SVGAGI. The CDR3 loop reads CASSRLANYNEQFF. DNA for the CDR3: TGTGCCAGTTCGAGACTAGCGAATTACAATGAGCAGTTCTTC.

The chain couples TRBV2 to TRBJ1-2; TRBD1 agrees at 7 bases. V was clipped by 6 bases and J by 7 bases; unmatched bases: 11. CDR3 size: 14 residues. Germline CDR1 and CDR2: SNHLY and FYNNEI. CDR3 bases: TGTGCCAGCAGAGGACAGGCGGGCGGAGGTGGCTACACCTTC. Translated, it gives CASRGQAGGGGYTF.

The chain is built from TRBV27 and TRBJ2-1, with 7 nucleotides matching TRBD1. After removal of 6 bases from V and 5 bases from J, the junction contained 4 bases not matched to a gene. Germline loops: CDR1 MNHEY, CDR2 SMNVEV (reference sequence). This CDR3 contains 13 residues. The CDR3 reads CASRWDRDNEQFF. The CDR3 region has the DNA TGTGCCAGCAGGTGGGACAGAGACAATGAGCAGTTCTTC.